Listed below are T cell receptor beta chains from one sample, sequenced in a study of OX40 agonist ivuxolimab in advanced cancers. Generated by immunoSEQ multiplex PCR, the TCRdb table keeps only in-frame clones and is missing some. The table has some 81,000 clones, around 80% seen once. This specimen consisted of CD4+ or CD8+ T cells sorted from blood, obtained in a trial of the OX40 agonist ivuxolimab. These receptors were obtained from an adult with an advanced solid tumor such as melanoma, head and neck, liver or kidney cancer. Both conserved end residues are part of each CDR3. A D gene is named only where the DNA matches it firmly. Only part of the rows carry a size: once, few, many, or a class if the clone is expanded.

clone size: -; J gene: TRBJ1-6; V gene: TRBV21-1; D gene: -; CDR3 DNA: TGTGCCAGCAGCAAAGCAGGCAGGGCGGAAGATAATTCACCCCTCCACTTT; CDR3 protein: CASSKAGRAEDNSPLHF
clone size: -; J gene: TRBJ2-2; V gene: TRBV19; D gene: -; CDR3 DNA: TGTGCCAGTAGTATAGATAAGGGGACCGGGGAGCTGTTTTTT; CDR3 protein: CASSIDKGTGELFF
clone size: -; J gene: TRBJ2-7; V gene: TRBV6-5; D gene: TRBD1; CDR3 DNA: TGTGCCAGCACCCGCGGCAGGGGGCGTCCCGAGCAGTACTTC; CDR3 protein: CASTRGRGRPEQYF
clone size: -; J gene: TRBJ1-5; V gene: TRBV4-1; D gene: TRBD1; CDR3 DNA: TGCGCCAGCAGTCGCCTGACAGGGCCCATGGGTAGCAATCAGCCCCAGCATTTT; CDR3 protein: CASSRLTGPMGSNQPQHF
clone size: -; J gene: TRBJ1-3; V gene: TRBV7-2; D gene: -; CDR3 DNA: TGTGCCAGCAGCGCGGGGGTATCTGGAAACACCATATATTTT; CDR3 protein: CASSAGVSGNTIYF
clone size: once; J gene: TRBJ2-1; V gene: TRBV11-3; D gene: TRBD2; CDR3 DNA: TGTGCCAGCAGCTCCCGGACTAGCGGGGATGAGCAGTTCTTC; CDR3 protein: CASSSRTSGDEQFF
clone size: -; J gene: TRBJ1-5; V gene: TRBV11-2; D gene: -; CDR3 DNA: TGTGCCAGCAGCATCCAGGGGAATCAGCCCCAGCATTTT; CDR3 protein: CASSIQGNQPQHF
clone size: -; J gene: TRBJ1-5; V gene: TRBV7-8; D gene: TRBD1; CDR3 DNA: TGTGCCAGCAGCCCCGGACAGGGAAATCAGCCCCAGCATTTT; CDR3 protein: CASSPGQGNQPQHF
clone size: -; J gene: TRBJ2-3; V gene: TRBV7-2; D gene: TRBD1; CDR3 DNA: TGTGCCAGCAGCGTTACAGGGGGCCCCACAGATACGCAGTATTTT; CDR3 protein: CASSVTGGPTDTQYF
clone size: once; J gene: TRBJ1-6; V gene: TRBV5-1; D gene: -; CDR3 DNA: TGCGCCACCCCACAGGGTAATTCACCCCTCCACTTT; CDR3 protein: CATPQGNSPLHF
clone size: -; J gene: TRBJ2-7; V gene: TRBV9; D gene: -; CDR3 DNA: TGTGCCAGCAGCGTAGCCGGGGGTGTGTCCTACGAGCAGTACTTC; CDR3 protein: CASSVAGGVSYEQYF
clone size: -; J gene: TRBJ2-2; V gene: TRBV7-2; D gene: -; CDR3 DNA: TGTGCCAGCAGCCCCCAGGGGGGAGGCAACACCGGGGAGCTGTTTTTT; CDR3 protein: CASSPQGGGNTGELFF
clone size: -; J gene: TRBJ1-6; V gene: TRBV6-4; D gene: TRBD1; CDR3 DNA: TGTGCCAGCAGTGTACAGGGGAATTCACCCCTCCACTTT; CDR3 protein: CASSVQGNSPLHF
clone size: -; J gene: TRBJ2-7; V gene: TRBV5-1; D gene: -; CDR3 DNA: TGCGCCAGCAGCTGGAGGGGGGGGGCTGCGGACGAGCAGTACTTC; CDR3 protein: CASSWRGGAADEQYF
clone size: few; J gene: TRBJ2-2; V gene: TRBV18; D gene: -; CDR3 DNA: TGTGCCAGCTCACCACGCGGACAGAGCACCGGGGAGCTGTTTTTT; CDR3 protein: CASSPRGQSTGELFF
clone size: few; J gene: TRBJ2-5; V gene: TRBV4-2; D gene: TRBD1; CDR3 DNA: TGTGCCAGCAGCCACCGAGGACAGGGGGAGGGGGAGACCCAGTACTTC; CDR3 protein: CASSHRGQGEGETQYF
clone size: -; J gene: TRBJ1-6; V gene: TRBV2; D gene: TRBD1; CDR3 DNA: TGTGCCAGCAAGAGACAGGGGTTGAGCTCCTATAATTCACCCCTCCACTTT; CDR3 protein: CASKRQGLSSYNSPLHF
clone size: -; J gene: TRBJ2-5; V gene: TRBV7-2; D gene: TRBD2; CDR3 DNA: TGTGCCAGCAGCTTAGCGCTCCTAGCGGGTGTCGAGACCCAGTACTTC; CDR3 protein: CASSLALLAGVETQYF
clone size: -; J gene: TRBJ2-7; V gene: TRBV7-9; D gene: TRBD1; CDR3 DNA: TGTGCCAGCAGCTTAGCCGGGACAGGGGCCTACGAGCAGTACTTC; CDR3 protein: CASSLAGTGAYEQYF
clone size: once; J gene: TRBJ2-1; V gene: TRBV4-2; D gene: TRBD2; CDR3 DNA: TGTGCCAGCAGCCAAGAGACTAGCGGGAGCGATGAGCAGTTCTTC; CDR3 protein: CASSQETSGSDEQFF
clone size: -; J gene: TRBJ2-7; V gene: TRBV2; D gene: -; CDR3 DNA: TGTGCCAGCAGTGAGAGGTCAGGGACCTACGAGCAGTACTTC; CDR3 protein: CASSERSGTYEQYF
clone size: -; J gene: TRBJ2-6; V gene: TRBV25-1; D gene: -; CDR3 DNA: TGTGCCAGCAGTGAGAACTCTGGGGCCAACGTCCTGACTTTC; CDR3 protein: CASSENSGANVLTF
clone size: -; J gene: TRBJ2-3; V gene: TRBV5-1; D gene: TRBD2; CDR3 DNA: TGCGCCAGCAGCTTGGCGGGGGGTCAAGATACGCAGTATTTT; CDR3 protein: CASSLAGGQDTQYF
clone size: once; J gene: TRBJ2-7; V gene: TRBV6-5; D gene: TRBD2; CDR3 DNA: TGTGCCAGCAGCTCGACTAGCGGGGGGGCCCGCGAGCAGTACTTC; CDR3 protein: CASSSTSGGAREQYF
clone size: -; J gene: TRBJ1-2; V gene: TRBV5-4; D gene: -; CDR3 DNA: TGTGCCAGCAGCTTGAACCGGGGAGAGGATGGCTACACCTTC; CDR3 protein: CASSLNRGEDGYTF
clone size: -; J gene: TRBJ1-2; V gene: TRBV19; D gene: -; CDR3 DNA: TGTGCCAGTACCCCGGCAGGGAGGAACTATGGCTACACCTTC; CDR3 protein: CASTPAGRNYGYTF
clone size: -; J gene: TRBJ1-4; V gene: TRBV4-2; D gene: -; CDR3 DNA: TGTGCCAGCAGTCTGCAGGCACGAGGGGAAAAACTGTTTTTT; CDR3 protein: CASSLQARGEKLFF
clone size: -; J gene: TRBJ1-4; V gene: TRBV12-5; D gene: TRBD1; CDR3 DNA: TGTGCTAGTGGGGGGGACAGAGCTAATGAAAAACTGTTTTTT; CDR3 protein: CASGGDRANEKLFF
clone size: -; J gene: TRBJ2-1; V gene: TRBV29-1; D gene: -; CDR3 DNA: TGCAGCGCCCCGGGGTTCAGGAGATACAATGAGCAGTTCTTC; CDR3 protein: CSAPGFRRYNEQFF
clone size: -; J gene: TRBJ1-3; V gene: TRBV7-9; D gene: TRBD1; CDR3 DNA: TGTGCCAGCAATCCAGGGGGCTCAGGAAACACCATATATTTT; CDR3 protein: CASNPGGSGNTIYF
clone size: -; J gene: TRBJ1-1; V gene: TRBV9; D gene: -; CDR3 DNA: TGTGCCAGCAGCCCCGACTTGGCTATGGGCACTGAAGCTTTCTTT; CDR3 protein: CASSPDLAMGTEAFF
clone size: -; J gene: TRBJ2-7; V gene: TRBV6-1; D gene: -; CDR3 DNA: TGTGCCAGCAGAGGACAGTCTAGCTCCTACGAGCAGTACTTC; CDR3 protein: CASRGQSSSYEQYF
clone size: -; J gene: TRBJ1-5; V gene: TRBV28; D gene: -; CDR3 DNA: TGTGCCAGCAGTGTCAATCAGCCCCAGCATTTT; CDR3 protein: CASSVNQPQHF
clone size: -; J gene: TRBJ1-2; V gene: TRBV7-2; D gene: -; CDR3 DNA: TGTGCCAGCAGCTTAGTGTCGGCTAGCGGGAGGCATGGCTACACCTTC; CDR3 protein: CASSLVSASGRHGYTF
clone size: -; J gene: TRBJ1-2; V gene: TRBV6-1; D gene: TRBD1; CDR3 DNA: TGTGCCAGCAGGGCGGGACAGGGAGGGGACTATGGCTACACCTTC; CDR3 protein: CASRAGQGGDYGYTF
clone size: -; J gene: TRBJ1-1; V gene: TRBV5-1; D gene: -; CDR3 DNA: TGCGCCAGCAGCGTTGGACAGCTAAACACTGAAGCTTTCTTT; CDR3 protein: CASSVGQLNTEAFF
clone size: -; J gene: TRBJ2-7; V gene: TRBV18; D gene: -; CDR3 DNA: TGTGCCAGCTCATCCCAGGGGCTTATCTCCTACGAGCAGTACTTC; CDR3 protein: CASSSQGLISYEQYF
clone size: once; J gene: TRBJ2-3; V gene: TRBV6-5; D gene: TRBD2; CDR3 DNA: TGTGCCAGCTCGAGATCGACTAGCGGGACAGATACGCAGTATTTT; CDR3 protein: CASSRSTSGTDTQYF
clone size: -; J gene: TRBJ1-4; V gene: TRBV7-2; D gene: -; CDR3 DNA: TGTGCCAGCAGCTATCAAACTAATGAAAAACTGTTTTTT; CDR3 protein: CASSYQTNEKLFF
clone size: -; J gene: TRBJ1-6; V gene: TRBV6-1; D gene: -; CDR3 DNA: TGTGCCAGCAGTTCCGGGACAAGGGGTCCACCCCTCCACTTT; CDR3 protein: CASSSGTRGPPLHF
clone size: -; J gene: TRBJ2-2; V gene: TRBV10-2; D gene: TRBD1; CDR3 DNA: TGCGCCAGCAGGGCCGGGACAGGGTTGGTTGGCGAGGGTCGGTCGAACACCGGGGAGCTGTTTTTT; CDR3 protein: CASRAGTGLVGEGRSNTGELFF
clone size: once; J gene: TRBJ1-2; V gene: TRBV19; D gene: TRBD1; CDR3 DNA: TGTGCCAGTGTTACAGGGGGCGGCTATGGCTACACCTTC; CDR3 protein: CASVTGGGYGYTF
clone size: -; J gene: TRBJ2-5; V gene: TRBV10-2; D gene: -; CDR3 DNA: TGCGCCAGTCGGCCGGGACCAGCTAGGGGGATGGAGACCCAGTACTTC; CDR3 protein: CASRPGPARGMETQYF
clone size: few; J gene: TRBJ1-1; V gene: TRBV30; D gene: TRBD1; CDR3 DNA: TGTGCCTGGAGTGGGGGGACAGGGGGAAACATGAACACTGAAGCTTTCTTT; CDR3 protein: CAWSGGTGGNMNTEAFF
clone size: -; J gene: TRBJ1-2; V gene: TRBV6-5; D gene: -; CDR3 DNA: TGTGCCAGCAGTTATAAGTTCGGCGCTTATGGCTACACCTTC; CDR3 protein: CASSYKFGAYGYTF
clone size: -; J gene: TRBJ2-5; V gene: TRBV19; D gene: TRBD2; CDR3 DNA: TGTGCCAGTAGTATTAGAGGACTAGCGGGAGCCGAAGAGACCCAGTACTTC; CDR3 protein: CASSIRGLAGAEETQYF
clone size: few; J gene: TRBJ2-7; V gene: TRBV6-1; D gene: -; CDR3 DNA: TGTGCCAGCAATACAGGGTTGGAAACCTACGAGCAGTACTTC; CDR3 protein: CASNTGLETYEQYF
clone size: -; J gene: TRBJ1-4; V gene: TRBV7-9; D gene: -; CDR3 DNA: TGTGCCAGCAGCACAGGGTGGGGGGATGAAAAACTGTTTTTT; CDR3 protein: CASSTGWGDEKLFF
clone size: -; J gene: TRBJ2-1; V gene: TRBV7-2; D gene: TRBD2; CDR3 DNA: TGTGCCAGCAGCTTAGGGATTAGCGGGGCAATTCAGTTCTTC; CDR3 protein: CASSLGISGAIQFF
clone size: -; J gene: TRBJ1-5; V gene: TRBV19; D gene: -; CDR3 DNA: TGTGCCAGTAGTTGGACGGATCAGCCCCAGCATTTT; CDR3 protein: CASSWTDQPQHF
clone size: -; J gene: TRBJ2-2; V gene: TRBV5-6; D gene: -; CDR3 DNA: TGTGCCAGTGGGACGGCGAACACCGGGGAGCTGTTTTTT; CDR3 protein: CASGTANTGELFF
clone size: -; J gene: TRBJ1-1; V gene: TRBV6-4; D gene: -; CDR3 DNA: TGTGCCAGCAGACCCGGAGCAGCGGGTACTGAAGCTTTCTTT; CDR3 protein: CASRPGAAGTEAFF
clone size: -; J gene: TRBJ1-1; V gene: TRBV6-5; D gene: -; CDR3 DNA: TGTGCCAGCCGGGACGGAAGACAAGCTTTCTTT; CDR3 protein: CASRDGRQAFF
clone size: -; J gene: TRBJ2-7; V gene: TRBV18; D gene: -; CDR3 DNA: TGTGCCAGCTCACCACTTGGGACAAGTCTCGAGCAGTACTTC; CDR3 protein: CASSPLGTSLEQYF
clone size: -; J gene: TRBJ1-2; V gene: TRBV5-5; D gene: TRBD1; CDR3 DNA: TGTGCCAGCAGCTTAGGACAGGGGAGTCAGTATGGCTACACCTTC; CDR3 protein: CASSLGQGSQYGYTF